This TCR beta chain was observed in a study of OX40 agonist ivuxolimab in advanced cancers. Sequenced by immunoSEQ multiplex PCR; TCRdb stores in-frame clones only, minus some. The sample includes tens of thousands of clones, more than 65% of them seen just once. As for this clone: Other DNA sequences of this sample code for an identical CDR3.

The TCR comes from an adult with an advanced solid tumor such as melanoma, head and neck, liver or kidney cancer. Sequences were derived from CD4+ or CD8+ T cells sorted from blood, sampled in a trial of the OX40 agonist ivuxolimab.

In DNA, the CDR3 is TGCGCCAGCAGCTTCCGGGGTCGGGGGGCCAACACCGGGGAGCTGTTTTTT. Its translation: CASSFRGRGANTGELFF. The chain is built from TRBV5-1 and TRBJ2-2; TRBD2 might be the D (7 bases). Germline CDR1 SGHRS, CDR2 YFSETQ. The ends were cut back, 2 bases at V and 2 bases at J, with 16 bases in the middle. This CDR3 region has 17 residues. Full variable domain (remainder filled in from reference TRBV5-1 and TRBJ2-2): KAGVTQTPRYLIKTRGQQVTLSCSPISGHRSVSWYQQTPGQGLQFLFEYFSETQRNKGNFPGRFSGRQFSNSRSEMNVSTLELGDSALYLCASSFRGRGANTGELFFGEGSRLTVL.